This TCR beta chain is drawn from a study of shared clonotypes between healthy human individuals. Study-level results: Sampling covered nothing but blood. Tissue TCR repertoires likely differ from those found in blood.

As for this clone: Its target is unknown.

Roughly 30,000 T cell genomes (around 320 ng DNA) went into each PBMC replicate. The repertoire was sequenced with immunoSEQ multiplex PCR; TCRdb's copy has only in-frame clones and lacks some. The table has around 500,000 clones, 70% to 80% seen once; the top ten hold 13%. The length of the CDR3 is 13 residues. Germline CDR1 is MDHEN and CDR2 is SYDVKM. Trimming cost V 5 bases and J 10 bases, with 15 bases left between them. Some 90 million PBMCs were counted before genomic DNA extraction. Sequencing input: PBMCs. This chain joins TRBV28 and TRBJ1-5, with no clear D. This TCR came from a woman between 40 and 50 years old in good health. Some clones in this sample may be carry-over from other donors' samples. The CDR3 DNA reads as TGTGCCAGCAGTCCCCCAGTGCTTGGTCCCCAGCATTTT. Translated: CASSPPVLGPQHF. The complete variable domain, with remaining parts taken from reference TRBV28 and TRBJ1-5, reads DVKVTQSSRYLVKRTGEKVFLECVQDMDHENMFWYRQDPGLGLRLIYFSYDVKMKEKGDIPEGYSVSREKKERFSLILESASTNQTSMYLCASSPPVLGPQHFGDGTRLSIL.